These 15 T cell receptor beta chains were all obtained from the same sample, sequenced in a study of CD8+ T cells in alopecia areata. Collected material from alopecia areata patients comprised lesional scalp punch biopsies and peripheral blood. Extraction of RNA preceded its reverse transcription into cDNA, which served as the sequencing template. TCRdb's copy holds only in-frame clones and misses some; the assay was immunoSEQ multiplex PCR. The table has 5,500 to 6,000 clones, 60% seen once. The sequencing sample was made of skin. These receptors originate from a human donor with alopecia areata.

This clone showed up just a few times. The chain joins TRBV9 to TRBJ1-1; 10 bases match TRBD1. The V segment lost 3 bases and the J segment 4 bases; nucleotides outside the gene matches: 6. Per the germline V gene, CDR1 is SGDLS and CDR2 is YYNGEE. This CDR3 contains 15 residues. In DNA, the CDR3 is TGTGCCAGCAGCGAGGGGACAGGGGCTCGCACTGAAGCTTTCTTT. It encodes CASSEGTGARTEAFF.

The chain combines TRBV6-1 with TRBJ2-4; D is uncertain. Trimming shortened V by 1 base and J by 8 bases, and 12 bases separated the two germline ends. Germline V gene sequence: CDR1 MNHNS, CDR2 SASEGT. The CDR3 sequence is 14 residues long. The CDR3 DNA reads as TGTGCCAGCAGTGAAGTAGTTGTCGGTGACATTCAGTACTTC. It encodes CASSEVVVGDIQYF.

In its sample, this clone was seen a few times. The chain combines TRBV30 with TRBJ2-5, with TRBD1 as a possible D gene (5 bases). Germline CDR1 is GTSNPN and CDR2 is SVGIG (reference sequence). V lost 5 bases to trimming and J lost 1 base, with 11 bases between them. This CDR3 has 13 residues. CDR3 residues: CAWSLGAQETQYF. CDR3 DNA sequence: TGTGCCTGGTCCCTAGGGGCCCAAGAGACCCAGTACTTC.

This clone has just a few counts. J is TRBJ2-5 and V is TRBV7-9; D is possibly TRBD1 (6 bases). V lost 7 bases, J lost 5 bases, and 23 bases lay in between. There are 16 residues in the CDR3. Germline CDR1 reads SEHNR; CDR2 reads FQNEAQ (reference sequence). CDR3 coding DNA: TGTGCCAGCACCCCCGGGCAGGGGAGACTGCGGGAGACCCAGTACTTC. It codes for CASTPGQGRLRETQYF.

The rearrangement uses TRBV27 and TRBJ2-1; D ambiguous. Per germline, CDR1 MNHEY and CDR2 SMNVEV (reference sequence). The CDR3 is 13 residues long. The germline V and J ends were trimmed by 5 bases and 0 bases, with 5 bases remaining between them. CDR3 in DNA: TGTGCCAGCAGTCAAAGCTCCTACAATGAGCAGTTCTTC. Protein sequence: CASSQSSYNEQFF.

This clone was detected a few times. J is TRBJ2-1 and V is TRBV7-9, with D perhaps TRBD1 (5 bases). V gave up 3 bases and J gave up 10 bases, with 16 bases separating them. The CDR3 contains 14 residues. Germline-derived CDR1 and CDR2 are SEHNR and FQNEAQ (reference sequence). CDR3 sequence: CASSFTGPYGEQFF. CDR3 nucleotides: TGTGCCAGCAGCTTTACAGGTCCCTATGGGGAGCAGTTCTTC. Using reference TRBV7-9 and TRBJ2-1 for the parts outside the CDR3, the full variable domain is DTGVSQNPRHKITKRGQNVTFRCDPISEHNRLYWYRQTLGQGPEFLTYFQNEAQLEKSRLLSDRFSAERPKGSFSTLEIQRTEQGDSAMYLCASSFTGPYGEQFFGPGTRLTVL.

The genes are TRBV6-1 and TRBJ1-4; D perhaps matches TRBD1 (5 bases). This CDR3 comprises 15 residues. Germline assignment: CDR1 MNHNS and CDR2 SASEGT. The V end was cut by 2 bases, the J end by 8 bases, with 15 bases between. The CDR3 DNA reads TGTGCCAGCAGTGAAAGTGGGGTAACAGGCGAAAAACTGTTTTTT. It encodes CASSESGVTGEKLFF.

V is TRBV29-1 and J is TRBJ2-7; 7 bases fit TRBD1. Germline V CDR1 and CDR2: SQVTM, ANQGSEA. V was pared by 5 bases and J by 4 bases, with 17 bases of the junction left unmatched. The CDR3 length is 16 residues. CDR3 DNA: TGCAGCGTTTGTACCCGGGACAGTGATTTTGGATACGAGCAGTACTTC. Amino acid sequence: CSVCTRDSDFGYEQYF.

This chain's CDR3 is CSVGPSGSYNEQFF. CDR3 nucleotide sequence: TGCAGCGTTGGTCCTAGCGGGTCCTACAATGAGCAGTTCTTC. The chain joins TRBV29-1 to TRBJ2-1; 8 positions match TRBD2. CDR1 and CDR2 (germline): SQVTM, ANQGSEA. CDR3 length equals 14 residues. Germline trimming cut 4 bases from V and 1 base from J; bases unmatched to any gene: 3.

V is TRBV9 and J is TRBJ2-2; D could derive from TRBD1 or TRBD2 (5 bases each). Germline V CDR1 and CDR2: SGDLS, YYNGEE. The V end was cut by 4 bases, the J end by 7 bases, with 17 bases between. The CDR3 length is 15 residues. CDR3 sequence: CASSFRDRANGELFF. The CDR3 nucleotides are TGTGCCAGCAGCTTCCGGGACCGTGCTAACGGGGAGCTGTTTTTT. The whole variable domain, remainder taken from reference TRBV9 and TRBJ2-2, is DSGVTQTPKHLITATGQRVTLRCSPRSGDLSVYWYQQSLDQGLQFLIQYYNGEERAKGNILERFSAQQFPDLHSELNLSSLELGDSALYFCASSFRDRANGELFFGEGSRLTVL.

For the CDR3, the DNA is TGTGCCAGCAGCACAACTGGGGGGTCCTACAATGAGCAGTTCTTC. Amino acid sequence: CASSTTGGSYNEQFF. The V and J genes are TRBV5-4 and TRBJ2-1, with TRBD2 as a possible D gene (6 bases). The CDR3 contains 15 residues. Germline loops: CDR1 SGHNT, CDR2 YYREEE (reference sequence). The ends were cut back, 4 bases at V and 1 base at J, with 12 bases in the middle.

This clone qualifies as large. The sample carries other DNA sequences with the same CDR3. V usage is TRBV19 and J usage is TRBJ2-1; D is unclear. This CDR3 is built from 13 residues. V lost 1 base, J lost 5 bases, and 6 bases lay in between. The germline CDR1 and CDR2 sequences are LNHDA and SQIVND (reference sequence). CDR3 in amino acids: CASSIGGNNEQFF. CDR3 nucleotide sequence: TGTGCCAGTAGTATAGGGGGTAACAATGAGCAGTTCTTC.

This sequence joins TRBV30 and TRBJ2-2; TRBD1 might be the D (5 bases). Germline values: CDR1 GTSNPN, CDR2 SVGIG (reference sequence). V was shortened by 3 bases and J by 7 bases, with 15 bases between the two germline ends. This CDR3 comprises 14 residues. CDR3 in amino acids: CAWRNQGPGGELFF. The CDR3 DNA reads TGTGCCTGGAGGAACCAGGGTCCGGGCGGGGAGCTGTTTTTT.

The CDR3 coding sequence is TGCAGCGTTGGGGGAGGTAGGGGAGCCCCTCGAGCAGATACGCAGTATTTT. It codes for CSVGGGRGAPRADTQYF. The V and J genes are TRBV29-1 and TRBJ2-3, with D maybe TRBD2 (6 bases). The V gene lost 4 bases and the J gene lost 4 bases, with 24 bases spanning the gap. The CDR3 contains 17 residues. CDR1 is SQVTM, CDR2 ANQGSEA, per germline.

The V call is TRBV19, the J call TRBJ1-2; D remains ambiguous. This CDR3 region has 17 residues. Trimming removed 0 bases from V and 1 base from J, with 15 bases in between. Germline V gene data show CDR1 as LNHDA and CDR2 as SQIVND (reference sequence). The CDR3 sequence is CASSIDLRRINNYGYTF. Here the CDR3 DNA reads TGTGCCAGTAGTATAGATCTACGCCGCATCAATAACTATGGCTACACCTTC.